A selection of T cell receptor beta chains follows, all from one sample in a study of T cell responses to AZD1222 COVID-19 vaccine. TCRdb keeps only in-frame clones here, not all; method: immunoSEQ multiplex PCR. The sample shows approximately 160,000 clones, roughly 87% of them seen only once. The material was peripheral blood, obtained on day 0 of AZD1222 vaccination. All receptors derive from an adult in good health. The CDR3 runs from the conserved cysteine through the conserved F or W. Fields, in order: CDR3 DNA, CDR3 protein, J gene, V gene, D gene, clone size. A D gene is named only where the DNA matches it firmly. For some rows the clone size is stated as once, few or many, or as a class when expanded; others skip it.

CDR3nt: TGTGCCTGGAACCGGGGGTATAGCACAGATACGCAGTATTTT
CDR3aa: CAWNRGYSTDTQYF
j_gene: TRBJ2-3
v_gene: TRBV30
d_gene: -
abundance: -

CDR3nt: TGCGCCAGCAGCATACGGGACGGAGCTAATGAAAAACTGTTTTTT
CDR3aa: CASSIRDGANEKLFF
j_gene: TRBJ1-4
v_gene: TRBV5-1
d_gene: -
abundance: -

CDR3nt: TGTGCCAGCAGCTTTGTCCGGGGTAAGAGCGCTGAAGCTTTCTTT
CDR3aa: CASSFVRGKSAEAFF
j_gene: TRBJ1-1
v_gene: TRBV7-8
d_gene: -
abundance: -

CDR3nt: TGTGCCAGCAGTTTCGTAGGGGGAGGTTCACCCCTCCACTTT
CDR3aa: CASSFVGGGSPLHF
j_gene: TRBJ1-6
v_gene: TRBV27
d_gene: -
abundance: -

CDR3nt: TGTGCCAGCAGTGAGGGGGGGGGTTGGCCCCAGCATTTT
CDR3aa: CASSEGGGWPQHF
j_gene: TRBJ1-5
v_gene: TRBV6-1
d_gene: -
abundance: -

CDR3nt: TGCAGCGCAGCTCGGTGGCAGGGGGACACTGAAGCTTTCTTT
CDR3aa: CSAARWQGDTEAFF
j_gene: TRBJ1-1
v_gene: TRBV29-1
d_gene: TRBD1
abundance: -

CDR3nt: TGTGCCAGCTCACCACCGGGACAGGGAGAGACCCAGTACTTC
CDR3aa: CASSPPGQGETQYF
j_gene: TRBJ2-5
v_gene: TRBV18
d_gene: TRBD1
abundance: -

CDR3nt: TGCGCCAGCAGCCAGCCCACCTTACAGGGGGCCTACGAGCAGTACTTC
CDR3aa: CASSQPTLQGAYEQYF
j_gene: TRBJ2-7
v_gene: TRBV4-1
d_gene: TRBD1
abundance: -

CDR3nt: TGTGCCAGCAGCCAAGATCTTCTAGGAGCTTCCGCAAATTCGCCCCAGCATTTT
CDR3aa: CASSQDLLGASANSPQHF
j_gene: TRBJ1-5
v_gene: TRBV4-2
d_gene: -
abundance: -

CDR3nt: TGTGCCAGCACTCGGCGGGAGTCTCCAGATACGCAGTATTTT
CDR3aa: CASTRRESPDTQYF
j_gene: TRBJ2-3
v_gene: TRBV2
d_gene: TRBD2
abundance: -

CDR3nt: TGTGCCAGCAGCCTCCTAGCGGGAGGGCCGGGAGAGCAGTACTTC
CDR3aa: CASSLLAGGPGEQYF
j_gene: TRBJ2-7
v_gene: TRBV3-1/TRBV3-2
d_gene: TRBD2
abundance: -

CDR3nt: TGTGCCAGCAGCACCGGGACAGAGTCGGGGCATATCTATGGCTACACCTTC
CDR3aa: CASSTGTESGHIYGYTF
j_gene: TRBJ1-2
v_gene: TRBV13
d_gene: TRBD1
abundance: -

CDR3nt: TGTGCCCTAGATAATCCGTTCGGATATGGCTACACCTTC
CDR3aa: CALDNPFGYGYTF
j_gene: TRBJ1-2
v_gene: TRBV7-9
d_gene: -
abundance: -

CDR3nt: TGCGCCAGCAGCCAAGTTCAGTCCTATGGCTACACCTTC
CDR3aa: CASSQVQSYGYTF
j_gene: TRBJ1-2
v_gene: TRBV4-1
d_gene: -
abundance: -

CDR3nt: TGTGCCAGCAGTGAACTCCGGGACAGTAGGAGCTCCTATAATTCACCCCTCCACTTT
CDR3aa: CASSELRDSRSSYNSPLHF
j_gene: TRBJ1-6
v_gene: TRBV6-1
d_gene: TRBD1
abundance: once

CDR3nt: TGCAGTGCCTCACCGTACAATGAGCAGTTCTTC
CDR3aa: CSASPYNEQFF
j_gene: TRBJ2-1
v_gene: TRBV20-1
d_gene: -
abundance: -